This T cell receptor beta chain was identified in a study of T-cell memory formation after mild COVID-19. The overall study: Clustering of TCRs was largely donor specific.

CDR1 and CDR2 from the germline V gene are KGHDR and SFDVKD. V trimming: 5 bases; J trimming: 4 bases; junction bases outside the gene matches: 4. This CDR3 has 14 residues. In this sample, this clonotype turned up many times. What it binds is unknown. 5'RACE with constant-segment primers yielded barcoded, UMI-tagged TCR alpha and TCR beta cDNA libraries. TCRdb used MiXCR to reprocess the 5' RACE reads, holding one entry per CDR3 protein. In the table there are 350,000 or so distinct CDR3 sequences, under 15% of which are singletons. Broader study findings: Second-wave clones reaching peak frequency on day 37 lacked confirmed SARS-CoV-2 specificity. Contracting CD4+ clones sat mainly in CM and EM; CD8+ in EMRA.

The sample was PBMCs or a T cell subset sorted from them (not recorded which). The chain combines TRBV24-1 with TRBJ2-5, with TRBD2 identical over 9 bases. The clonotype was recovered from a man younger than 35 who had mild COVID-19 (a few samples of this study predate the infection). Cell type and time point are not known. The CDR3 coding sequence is TGTGCCACCAGTGCGGCTAGCGGGGCAGAGACCCAGTACTTC. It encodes CATSAASGAETQYF.